This TCR beta chain was identified in a study of cytomegalovirus exposure and HLA in healthy donors. CDR3 length: 16 amino acids. The germline V gene has CDR1 SGHTA and CDR2 FQGNSA. V was pared by 4 bases and J by 1 base, with 3 bases of the junction left unmatched. Regarding this clone: As yet, its antigen is unknown.

Study-level findings and limits: According to a later analysis, donors in an Asian-associated ancestry cluster reportedly had fewer N-insertions than the approximately 670-donor mean. 16,951 TCR beta sequences were associated with HLA alleles at 0.05 false discovery rate in a later analysis. Diagnosis of cytomegalovirus status made by the classifier reportedly showed high specificity and sensitivity. Among CMV-associated TCR beta chains, most appeared HLA-restricted in a later analysis.

PCR amplification relied on 60 Vbeta primers (plus 13 Jbeta primers). The data were produced by immunoSEQ multiplex PCR, yet TCRdb's version contains in-frame clones alone and is incomplete. The sample consists of roughly 100,000 clones, around 82% of them appearing once. The chain carries TRBV7-2 and TRBJ2-3; TRBD2 matches at 12 bases. Sequencing was carried out using PBMCs. This sequence was found in a man over 45 in good health and CMV-seronegative. The CDR3 bases are TGTGCCAGCAGCTCTCTAGCGGGGGGGGGCACAGATACGCAGTATTTT. Residues: CASSSLAGGGTDTQYF.